The 23 T cell receptor beta chains in this list originate from one sample, sequenced in a study of T-cell reconstitution after alpha-beta-depleted transplantation in children. The authors prepared the TCRbeta library with unique molecular identifiers. Via MiXCR, TCRdb re-called the PCR reads, giving one row per CDR3 protein. The sample holds 200,000 to 300,000 distinct CDR3 sequences; roughly 26% are singletons and the top ten take approximately 2.5%. The sequenced sample was PBMCs, obtained before TCRalphabeta/CD19-depleted stem cell transplant. Source of these receptors: a girl aged 2 to 10 with Fanconi anemia, due to receive a stem cell transplant.

At least ten counts were recorded for this clonotype. V gene TRBV20-1 combines with J gene TRBJ2-7; possibly TRBD2 for D (5 bases). The CDR3 sequence is 15 residues long. V lost 0 bases, J lost 3 bases, and 15 bases lay in between. The V gene's germline CDR1 is DFQATT and CDR2 SNEGSKA (reference sequence). The CDR3 loop reads CSARDHRGTRYEQYF. In nucleotides, the CDR3 is TGCAGTGCTAGAGATCATCGGGGTACGCGCTACGAGCAGTACTTC.

This clonotype has a count of ten or more. This rearrangement joins TRBV20-1 to TRBJ1-4; 10 positions match TRBD1. CDR1 and CDR2 (germline): DFQATT, SNEGSKA (reference sequence). The CDR3 spans 15 residues. V trimming: 6 bases; J trimming: 10 bases; junction bases outside the gene matches: 14. The CDR3 bases are TGCAGTGCCACAATACCGGGACAGGGGACGGGAAAACTGTTTTTT. Its protein is CSATIPGQGTGKLFF.

This chain joins TRBV20-1 and TRBJ2-2, with 7 nucleotides matching TRBD2. Germline assignment: CDR1 DFQATT and CDR2 SNEGSKA (reference sequence). Germline trimming cut 5 bases from V and 6 bases from J; bases unmatched to any gene: 3. The CDR3 runs 12 residues. CDR3 region: CSAGGGPGELFF. The CDR3 DNA reads TGCAGTGCTGGGGGGGGTCCCGGGGAGCTGTTTTTT.

The sample holds many counts of this clonotype. One end of the junction varies from germline; a read error may be responsible. The chain links TRBV4-2 to TRBJ2-3, with D unclear. The CDR3 has 16 residues. Germline-derived CDR1 and CDR2 are LGHNA and YNFKEQ. The CDR3, as DNA: TGTGCCAGCAGCAAAGAATTGTCCGCGGTCACAGATACGCAGTATTTT. It yields the protein CASSKELSAVTDTQYF.

Many counts were recorded for this clonotype. V usage is TRBV29-1 and J usage is TRBJ2-1, with a tentative D call TRBD2 (6 bases). Germline loops: CDR1 SQVTM, CDR2 ANQGSEA. The CDR3 spans 15 residues. Trimming took 0 bases from V and 2 from J, leaving 11 bases between them. CDR3 amino acids: CSVEDWRGTYNEQFF. CDR3 in DNA: TGCAGCGTTGAAGATTGGAGGGGCACCTACAATGAGCAGTTCTTC.

The chain combines TRBV5-1 with TRBJ2-7; D may be TRBD1 (6 bases). V lost 4 bases and J lost 3, with 14 bases in between. Looked up from germline, CDR1 is SGHRS and CDR2 is YFSETQ. The CDR3 totals 14 residues. For the CDR3, the DNA is TGCGCCAGCAGCCGGACAGTGAAGCTCTACGAGCAGTACTTC. It encodes CASSRTVKLYEQYF.

This clonotype came up a few times. J is TRBJ2-1 and V is TRBV20-1; D gene ambiguous. Trimming shortened V by 4 bases and J by 6 bases, and 10 bases separated the two germline ends. This CDR3 region has 12 residues. Germline CDR1 and CDR2: DFQATT and SNEGSKA (reference sequence). The CDR3 protein is CSAKDRPNEQFF. The DNA for the CDR3 is TGCAGTGCTAAGGACCGACCCAATGAGCAGTTCTTC.

The chain links TRBV7-6 to TRBJ2-5, with 12 nucleotides matching TRBD2. The length of the CDR3 is 17 residues. Losses at the gene ends were 2 bases for V and 2 bases for J; bases not matched to a gene: 6. CDR1 and CDR2 (germline): SGHVS, FNYEAQ. The CDR3 sequence is CASSLKLAGGSQETQYF. DNA for the CDR3: TGTGCCAGCAGCTTAAAACTAGCGGGAGGATCACAAGAGACCCAGTACTTC.

The chain uses TRBV7-2 and TRBJ2-4; 7 bases are shared with TRBD1. Germline V gene lookup returns CDR1 SGHTA and CDR2 FQGNSA. V lost 2 bases, J lost 2 bases, and 9 bases stayed unmatched. The CDR3 totals 17 residues. CDR3 in amino acids: CASSLYNTRGPKNIQYF. The DNA of the CDR3 is TGTGCCAGCAGCTTATACAACACAAGGGGGCCCAAAAACATTCAGTACTTC.

The V call is TRBV7-3, the J call TRBJ2-6; D remains ambiguous. V was pared by 3 bases and J by 0 bases, with 6 bases between. CDR1 is SGHTA, CDR2 FQGTGA, per germline. The CDR3 runs to 15 residues. This CDR3 reads CASSFGFSGANVLTF. The CDR3 DNA reads TGTGCCAGCAGCTTTGGGTTCTCTGGGGCCAACGTCCTGACTTTC.

This clonotype was seen at least ten times. The rearrangement joins TRBV24-1 to TRBJ2-1; D remains ambiguous. The CDR3 extends over 15 amino acids. Deletions cut 1 base from V and 7 bases from J, with 13 bases between. Germline V gives CDR1 KGHDR, CDR2 SFDVKD. CDR3 amino acids: CATSDFDEKWNEQFF. The CDR3 nucleotides read TGTGCCACCAGTGATTTCGACGAGAAGTGGAATGAGCAGTTCTTC.

The V gene is TRBV28, the J gene TRBJ2-7; D may be TRBD1 (5 bases). CDR1 is MDHEN, CDR2 SYDVKM, per germline. The CDR3 consists of 17 residues. V was pared by 1 base and J by 3 bases, with 19 bases between. In DNA form, the CDR3 reads TGTGCCAGCAGTTTATCGACTTTGGCAGGGCAAAGCTACGAGCAGTACTTC. Its translation: CASSLSTLAGQSYEQYF. The full variable domain, with the rest looked up from reference TRBV28 and TRBJ2-7, is DVKVTQSSRYLVKRTGEKVFLECVQDMDHENMFWYRQDPGLGLRLIYFSYDVKMKEKGDIPEGYSVSREKKERFSLILESASTNQTSMYLCASSLSTLAGQSYEQYFGPGTRLTVT.

This clonotype showed up many times. The chain combines TRBV7-3 with TRBJ2-3, with D unresolved. CDR3 size: 21 residues. Trimming cost V 1 base and J 2 bases, with 28 bases left between them. Germline V CDR1 and CDR2: SGHTA, FQGTGA. The CDR3 nucleotides read TGTGCCAGCAGCTTAAGAACAACCCTAAGCCCTGATCATCGCCTCACAGATACGCAGTATTTT. Amino acid sequence: CASSLRTTLSPDHRLTDTQYF.

The chain has TRBV4-2 and TRBJ2-1, with D unresolved. The CDR3 runs to 15 residues. Germline V CDR1 and CDR2: LGHNA, YNFKEQ. The V gene lost 10 bases and the J gene lost 0 bases, with 16 bases spanning the gap. This chain's CDR3 is CAMGSGPDSYNEQFF. The CDR3 DNA sequence: TGTGCCATGGGCTCCGGGCCAGACTCCTACAATGAGCAGTTCTTC.

The rearrangement joins TRBV6-2 or TRBV6-3 to TRBJ2-5; a possible D gene is TRBD1 (5 bases). Trimming removed 7 bases from V and 2 bases from J, with 17 bases in between. Germline-derived CDR1 and CDR2 are MNHEY and SVGEGT. The CDR3 totals 15 residues. The CDR3 DNA reads as TGTGCCAGCATCCTTGGGGCAGGGTCGCAAGAGACCCAGTACTTC. This encodes CASILGAGSQETQYF.

This clonotype was found a few times. This rearrangement joins TRBV29-1 to TRBJ2-3; TRBD1 is a possible D gene (5 bases). Trimming pared 3 bases from V and 2 bases from J, leaving 18 bases between. The length of the CDR3 is 16 residues. The germline CDR1 and CDR2 sequences are SQVTM and ANQGSEA. In DNA form, the CDR3 reads TGCAGCGTTGATCCCCCCGGACAACCACTCACAGATACGCAGTATTTT. As protein: CSVDPPGQPLTDTQYF.

With regard to this clonotype: A much larger clone is a single base away; this may be a read error. This sequence joins TRBV7-9 and TRBJ2-3; D unclear. Germline lookup yields CDR1 SEHNR and CDR2 FQNEAQ (reference sequence). V dropped 11 bases and J dropped 2 bases, with 5 bases sitting between them. There are 10 residues in the CDR3. The CDR3 DNA follows: TGTGCCGGCAACACAGATACGCAGTATTTT. Protein product: CAGNTDTQYF.

Ten or more counts support this clonotype. V gene TRBV12-3 or TRBV12-4 combines with J gene TRBJ2-1, with D unresolved. With 8 bases removed from V and 4 bases from J, the gap between germline ends came to 12 bases. The CDR3 is made up of 13 amino acids. In nucleotides, the CDR3 is TGTGCCAGCGTGTACGGCTCATACAATGAGCAGTTCTTC. Translation: CASVYGSYNEQFF.

This clonotype was seen a handful of times. This chain connects TRBV9 to TRBJ1-4; TRBD1 matches at 10 bases. This CDR3 contains 15 residues. Germline V CDR1 and CDR2: SGDLS, YYNGEE. The V segment lost 0 bases and the J segment 8 bases; nucleotides outside the gene matches: 4. CDR3 DNA sequence: TGTGCCAGCAGCGTAGCGGGGACAGGGGTCGAAAAACTGTTTTTT. As protein: CASSVAGTGVEKLFF. Supplemented by reference TRBV9 and TRBJ1-4, the full variable domain reads DSGVTQTPKHLITATGQRVTLRCSPRSGDLSVYWYQQSLDQGLQFLIQYYNGEERAKGNILERFSAQQFPDLHSELNLSSLELGDSALYFCASSVAGTGVEKLFFGSGTQLSVL.

The chain couples TRBV20-1 to TRBJ2-4, with 7 bases lining up with TRBD1. The trim removed 2 bases at V and 3 bases at J, leaving 7 bases unmatched. CDR1 and CDR2 (germline): DFQATT, SNEGSKA (reference sequence). This CDR3 contains 15 residues. CDR3 DNA: TGCAGTGCTAGACTCCCAGGGGGTCTCAAAAACATTCAGTACTTC. Encoded protein: CSARLPGGLKNIQYF.

This clonotype was seen at least ten times. This chain uses TRBV12-3 or TRBV12-4 with TRBJ2-4; 9 nucleotides agree with TRBD1. V shed 7 bases and J 8 bases; nucleotides not matched to a gene: 6. The length of the CDR3 is 13 residues. The CDR3 is CASKWDREYIQYF. The CDR3 nucleotides read TGTGCCAGCAAGTGGGACAGGGAATACATTCAGTACTTC.

This clonotype has at least ten counts. This chain joins TRBV29-1 and TRBJ2-1; 12 nucleotides line up with TRBD2. The CDR3 length is 14 residues. Germline V lookup: CDR1 SQVTM, CDR2 ANQGSEA. V shed 6 bases and J 7 bases; nucleotides not matched to a gene: 7. The CDR3 sequence: CSVSLAGGPNEQFF. Written as DNA, the CDR3 is TGCAGCGTATCCCTAGCGGGGGGGCCAAATGAGCAGTTCTTC.

The V call is TRBV20-1, the J call TRBJ2-7; TRBD1 aligns across 7 bases. From germline, CDR1 is DFQATT and CDR2 SNEGSKA (reference sequence). The CDR3 is 13 residues long. J lost 4 bases, V lost 2 bases, and 5 bases had no gene match. CDR3 sequence (DNA): TGCAGTGCTAGAATGACAGGGACATACGAGCAGTACTTC. Amino acid sequence: CSARMTGTYEQYF.